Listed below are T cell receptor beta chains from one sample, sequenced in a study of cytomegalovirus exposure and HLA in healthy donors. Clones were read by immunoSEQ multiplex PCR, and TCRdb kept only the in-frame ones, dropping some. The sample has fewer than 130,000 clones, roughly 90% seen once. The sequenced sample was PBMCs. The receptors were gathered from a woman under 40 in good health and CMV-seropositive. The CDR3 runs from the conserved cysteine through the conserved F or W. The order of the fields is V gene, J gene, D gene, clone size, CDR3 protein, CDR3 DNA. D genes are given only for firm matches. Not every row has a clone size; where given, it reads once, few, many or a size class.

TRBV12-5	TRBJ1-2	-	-	CASGSTTGDYGYTF	TGTGCTAGTGGTTCTACGACAGGCGACTATGGCTACACCTTC
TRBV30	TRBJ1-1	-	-	CAWSYKTGNTEAFF	TGTGCCTGGAGTTACAAAACGGGGAACACTGAAGCTTTCTTT
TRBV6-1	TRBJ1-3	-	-	CASSAGVNTIYF	TGTGCCAGCAGTGCAGGGGTAAACACCATATATTTT
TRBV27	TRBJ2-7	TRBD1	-	CASAAGTELSYEQYF	TGTGCCAGCGCCGCCGGGACAGAACTCTCCTACGAGCAGTACTTC
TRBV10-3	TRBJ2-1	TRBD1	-	CAISPPPGQGYDEQFF	TGTGCCATCAGCCCTCCCCCGGGACAGGGGTACGATGAGCAGTTCTTC
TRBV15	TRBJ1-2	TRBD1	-	CATSRDWTGNGYTF	TGTGCCACCAGCAGAGATTGGACAGGAAATGGCTACACCTTC
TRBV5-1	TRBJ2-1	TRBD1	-	CASSSWTGRYEQFF	TGCGCCAGCAGCTCTTGGACAGGGCGGTATGAGCAGTTCTTC
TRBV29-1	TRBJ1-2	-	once	CSARFRDIYGYTF	TGCAGCGCTCGCTTCCGGGACATCTATGGCTACACCTTC
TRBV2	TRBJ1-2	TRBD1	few	CASMMTGGFGYTF	TGTGCCAGCATGATGACAGGGGGCTTTGGCTACACCTTC
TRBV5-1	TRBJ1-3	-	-	CASSPQMGHLGNTIYF	TGCGCCAGCAGCCCACAGATGGGACACTTAGGAAACACCATATATTTT
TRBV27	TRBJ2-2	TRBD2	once	CASTASGSLTGELFF	TGTGCCAGCACGGCTAGCGGGAGTCTCACCGGGGAGCTGTTTTTT
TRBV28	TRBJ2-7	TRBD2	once	CASSSLAGDHYEQYF	TGTGCCAGCAGTTCCCTAGCGGGAGACCATTACGAGCAGTACTTC
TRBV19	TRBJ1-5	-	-	CATSWGGGNQPQHF	TGTGCCACTTCGTGGGGAGGAGGCAATCAGCCCCAGCATTTT
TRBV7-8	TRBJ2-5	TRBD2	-	CASSLSIASGGAGETQYF	TGTGCCAGCAGCTTATCTATCGCTAGCGGGGGGGCCGGAGAGACCCAGTACTTC
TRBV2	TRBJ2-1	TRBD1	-	CASRPGQGAGNEQFF	TGTGCCAGCAGACCGGGACAGGGGGCTGGGAATGAGCAGTTCTTC
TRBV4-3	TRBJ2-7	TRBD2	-	CASSPRLAWGNEQYF	TGCGCCAGCAGCCCCCGACTAGCGTGGGGGAACGAGCAGTACTTC
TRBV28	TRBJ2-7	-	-	CASSLLQGSIYEQYF	TGTGCCAGCAGTTTATTGCAGGGATCAATCTACGAGCAGTACTTC
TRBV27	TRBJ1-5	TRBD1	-	CATSDRRGNQPQHF	TGTGCCACCTCGGACAGGAGAGGCAATCAGCCCCAGCATTTT
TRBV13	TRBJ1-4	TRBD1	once	CASSPRGTGVEKLFF	TGTGCCAGCAGCCCTAGGGGGACAGGGGTCGAAAAACTGTTTTTT
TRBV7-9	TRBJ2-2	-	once	CASSLSSTGELFF	TGTGCCAGCAGCTTATCCAGCACCGGGGAGCTGTTTTTT
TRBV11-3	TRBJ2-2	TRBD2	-	CASSFISGGNTGELFF	TGTGCCAGCAGCTTTATCTCGGGAGGGAACACCGGGGAGCTGTTTTTT
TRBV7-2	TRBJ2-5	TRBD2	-	CASSLGSGGKETQYF	TGTGCCAGCAGCTTAGGTAGCGGGGGAAAAGAGACCCAGTACTTC
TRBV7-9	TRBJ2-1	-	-	CASSLSGKEQFF	TGTGCCAGCAGCTTGTCCGGGAAGGAGCAGTTCTTC
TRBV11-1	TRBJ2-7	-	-	CASSLVNSEQYF	TGTGCCAGCAGCTTAGTTAACTCTGAGCAGTACTTC
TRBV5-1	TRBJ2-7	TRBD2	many	CASSPGGAGDEQYF	TGCGCCAGCAGCCCCGGAGGAGCGGGAGACGAGCAGTACTTC
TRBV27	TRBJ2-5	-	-	CASSQQEQETQYF	TGTGCCAGCAGTCAACAGGAACAAGAGACCCAGTACTTC